The 28 T cell receptor beta chains below come from one sample, sequenced in a study of CD8 T cells in ankylosing spondylitis. Study observations and caveats: Ankylosing spondylitis blood appeared to carry a characteristic TCR beta motif of seven to nine highly homologous variants.

Their antigens are not known. TCRdb used MiXCR to reprocess the 5' RACE reads, holding one entry per CDR3 protein. The sample yields around 540,000 distinct CDR3 sequences, roughly an eighth seen once. The material sequenced was blood, either unsorted or a sorted T cell fraction (not recorded which). All receptors derive from a male donor with ankylosing spondylitis.

This clonotype was found a few times. The V call is TRBV10-3, the J call TRBJ1-1; 7 bases agree with TRBD1. Trimming at V came to 5 bases and at J to 0 bases, leaving 12 bases not matched to a gene. The CDR3 consists of 17 residues. The germline CDR1 and CDR2 sequences are ENHRY and SYGVKD. CDR3 sequence (DNA): TGTGCCATCAGTCCCGGACAGGAAAGGGGGATGAACACTGAAGCTTTCTTT. Translated, it gives CAISPGQERGMNTEAFF.

In its sample, this clonotype was seen many times. The rearrangement uses TRBV12-3 or TRBV12-4 and TRBJ2-1; TRBD1 matches at 10 bases. The CDR3 covers 17 residues. V gave up 5 bases and J gave up 1 base; unmatched junction bases: 8. In DNA, the CDR3 is TGTGCCAGCAGTCCGTGGACAGGGGGTGGGTCCTACAATGAGCAGTTCTTC. This codes for CASSPWTGGGSYNEQFF.

This clonotype occurred a few times. This chain joins TRBV7-9 and TRBJ2-7; no reliable D call. This CDR3 spans 12 amino acids. Germline V gene sequence: CDR1 SEHNR, CDR2 FQNEAQ (reference sequence). V was clipped by 5 bases and J by 2 bases, with 7 bases between them. In DNA form, the CDR3 reads TGTGCCAGCAGCCGCGTCCCCTACGAGCAGTACTTC. As protein: CASSRVPYEQYF.

The chain is built from TRBV7-2 and TRBJ2-5; 7 bases map to TRBD2. In germline, CDR1 is SGHTA, CDR2 FQGNSA. Germline trimming cut 0 bases from V and 5 bases from J; bases unmatched to any gene: 6. CDR3 length: 15 amino acids. CDR3 nucleotide sequence: TGTGCCAGCAGCTTAGCCGGGCTAGCGGACGAGACCCAGTACTTC. This sequence encodes CASSLAGLADETQYF.

This clonotype occurred a few times. The chain couples TRBV5-1 to TRBJ2-1, with D unresolved. Trimming took 4 bases from V and 7 from J, leaving 12 bases between them. CDR1 SGHRS and CDR2 YFSETQ come from the germline V gene. CDR3 size: 13 residues. DNA of the CDR3: TGCGCCAGCAGCCCCCCAGGTCAGAATGAGCAGTTCTTC. This codes for CASSPPGQNEQFF.

This clonotype was detected ten times or more. This chain uses TRBV10-3 with TRBJ2-7; D gene ambiguous. The CDR3 sequence is 12 residues long. Trimming stripped 0 bases from V and 3 bases from J, with 3 bases between. CDR1 is ENHRY, CDR2 SYGVKD, per germline. Here the CDR3 reads CAISESSYEQYV. The CDR3 nucleotides read TGTGCCATCAGTGAGTCCAGCTACGAGCAGTACGTC.

The chain combines TRBV5-1 with TRBJ1-1; no clear D. Germline V gives CDR1 SGHRS, CDR2 YFSETQ. V lost 9 bases, J lost 1 base, and 13 bases lay in between. The CDR3 extends over 13 amino acids. For the CDR3, the DNA is TGCGCCACCCGGGGAGGCCCGAACACTGAAGCTTTCTTT. This sequence encodes CATRGGPNTEAFF.

This clonotype has a count of ten or more. CDR3 amino acids: CASRTNPQETQYF. The CDR3 DNA is TGTGCCAGCCGGACCAACCCCCAAGAGACCCAGTACTTC. The genes are TRBV12-3 or TRBV12-4 and TRBJ2-5; unclear D gene. V lost 8 bases to trimming and J lost 1 base, with 11 bases between them. The length of the CDR3 is 13 residues.

This clonotype was counted a few times. The rearrangement uses TRBV20-1 and TRBJ2-1; D might be TRBD2 (6 bases). The CDR3 has 15 amino acids. In germline, CDR1 is DFQATT, CDR2 SNEGSKA (reference sequence). V was shortened by 5 bases and J by 5 bases, with 19 bases between the two germline ends. In DNA form, the CDR3 reads TGCAGTGCTCCCGGGACTCCATTCGGAAACAATGAGCAGTTCTTC. The encoded protein is CSAPGTPFGNNEQFF.

The sample holds a few counts of this clonotype. V usage is TRBV29-1 and J usage is TRBJ1-2; weak D call: TRBD1 (6 bases). This CDR3 region has 14 residues. The germline V gene encodes CDR1 SQVTM and CDR2 ANQGSEA. Trimming shortened V by 3 bases and J by 3 bases, and 14 bases separated the two germline ends. DNA for the CDR3: TGCAGCGTTGACGTCAGGGGAGAGGACTATGGCTACACCTTC. This gives the protein CSVDVRGEDYGYTF.

The J gene is TRBJ2-1, the V gene TRBV5-1; maybe TRBD2 (6 bases). The V gene lost 3 bases and the J gene lost 4 bases, with 17 bases spanning the gap. The CDR3 consists of 16 residues. Germline V CDR1 and CDR2: SGHRS, YFSETQ. The CDR3 protein is CASSWSGTGSYNEQFF. The CDR3 nucleotides read TGCGCCAGCAGCTGGTCCGGGACTGGGTCATACAATGAGCAGTTCTTC.

This clonotype has a handful of counts. The chain is built from TRBV12-3 or TRBV12-4 and TRBJ1-5; D not resolved. This CDR3 region has 14 residues. The germline V and J ends were trimmed by 3 bases and 4 bases, with 10 bases remaining between them. Here the CDR3 reads CASSFPDLNQPQHF. DNA of the CDR3: TGTGCCAGCAGTTTTCCCGACTTAAATCAGCCCCAGCATTTT.

There are a few counts of this clonotype. This chain uses TRBV20-1 with TRBJ2-1, with a possible D match to TRBD1 (6 bases). V was clipped by 7 bases and J by 5 bases, with 9 bases between them. Germline CDR1 and CDR2: DFQATT and SNEGSKA (reference sequence). This CDR3 has 11 amino acids. The CDR3 nucleotides read TGCAGTGTACAGGGACACAATGAGCAGTTCTTC. It codes for CSVQGHNEQFF.

This clonotype appeared many times. The chain carries TRBV24-1 and TRBJ2-1; D tentatively fits TRBD1 or TRBD2 (5 bases each). This CDR3 spans 14 amino acids. Trimming stripped 9 bases from V and 2 bases from J, with 13 bases between. Germline CDR1 is KGHDR and CDR2 is SFDVKD. The DNA of the CDR3 is TGTGCCACCGAGGGGCTAGCCCCCTACAATGAGCAGTTCTTC. Amino acids: CATEGLAPYNEQFF.

This clonotype appeared a few times. V is TRBV5-1 and J is TRBJ2-1; 7 bases are shared with TRBD1. The J segment lost 6 bases and the V segment lost 4 bases, leaving 10 bases of the junction unmatched. This CDR3 region has 15 residues. Germline values: CDR1 SGHRS, CDR2 YFSETQ. CDR3 in amino acids: CASSADRAYLNEQFF. CDR3 sequence (DNA): TGCGCCAGCAGCGCCGACAGGGCCTACCTCAATGAGCAGTTCTTC.

This clonotype has a handful of counts. The V and J genes are TRBV20-1 and TRBJ1-2; TRBD1 is a possible D gene (6 bases). Trimming shortened V by 6 bases and J by 3 bases, and 11 bases separated the two germline ends. CDR1 and CDR2 (germline): DFQATT, SNEGSKA (reference sequence). CDR3 length: 12 amino acids. CDR3 nucleotide sequence: TGCAGTGCCACTGGACAGCACTATGGCTACACCTTC. It is translated as CSATGQHYGYTF.

V usage is TRBV24-1 and J usage is TRBJ2-7; 10 nucleotides line up with TRBD1. The germline gives CDR1 KGHDR, CDR2 SFDVKD. V gave up 3 bases and J gave up 5 bases; unmatched junction bases: 6. There are 15 residues in the CDR3. The CDR3 nucleotides are TGTGCCACCAGTGATCCGGGACAGGGGAAAGACGAGCAGTACTTC. As protein: CATSDPGQGKDEQYF.

This clonotype was counted between two and nine times. The V and J genes are TRBV15 and TRBJ1-4, with D possibly matching TRBD1 (5 bases). V lost 4 bases, J lost 8 bases, and 14 bases lay in between. The CDR3 contains 14 residues. Germline V lookup: CDR1 LNHNV, CDR2 YYDKDF (reference sequence). The CDR3 DNA reads as TGTGCCACCAGCACTGAACTTTGGGACGAAAAACTGTTTTTT. Translation gives CATSTELWDEKLFF.

This sequence joins TRBV12-3 or TRBV12-4 and TRBJ2-3, with D possibly TRBD1 on 5 matching bases. This CDR3 is 18 amino acids long. V was cut by 3 bases and J by 1 base, with 20 bases left in between. In nucleotides, the CDR3 is TGTGCCAGCAGTTTTCGACGCCAACCAGGGTCAGGCACAGATACGCAGTATTTT. Its protein is CASSFRRQPGSGTDTQYF.

The chain uses TRBV5-1 and TRBJ1-5; D might be TRBD1 (5 bases). Trimming stripped 1 base from V and 3 bases from J, with 11 bases between. The CDR3 extends over 15 amino acids. CDR1 is SGHRS and CDR2 is YFSETQ in the germline V gene. The CDR3, as DNA: TGCGCCAGCAGCTTGTATTGGGGACTCAATCAGCCCCAGCATTTT. Protein: CASSLYWGLNQPQHF.

Many counts were recorded for this clonotype. V is TRBV29-1 and J is TRBJ2-3; D is unresolved. CDR1 is SQVTM, CDR2 ANQGSEA, per germline. Deletions cut 8 bases from V and 2 bases from J, with 8 bases between. This CDR3 contains 11 residues. CDR3 DNA: TGCAGCTTGACATCCACAGATACGCAGTATTTT. Translated, it gives CSLTSTDTQYF.

The rearrangement uses TRBV29-1 and TRBJ1-3; TRBD1 might be the D (6 bases). Germline loops: CDR1 SQVTM, CDR2 ANQGSEA. CDR3 length: 13 residues. Trimming left V 3 bases short and J 2 bases short, with 8 bases between. For the CDR3, the DNA is TGCAGCGTTGACTCAGGGGCTGGAAACACCATATATTTT. This encodes CSVDSGAGNTIYF.

The table lists this clonotype with a few counts. V usage is TRBV28 and J usage is TRBJ2-5, with 8 bases identical to TRBD2. V was pared by 2 bases and J by 0 bases, with 8 bases of the junction left unmatched. The CDR3 consists of 17 residues. In germline, CDR1 is MDHEN, CDR2 SYDVKM. CDR3 loop: CASSLQRSGSHQETQYF. The CDR3 DNA follows: TGTGCCAGCAGTTTACAGCGGAGCGGGAGCCACCAAGAGACCCAGTACTTC.

The chain employs TRBV7-2 and TRBJ2-7, with 7 nucleotides matching TRBD1. This CDR3 comprises 14 residues. V gave up 0 bases and J gave up 3 bases; unmatched junction bases: 2. Germline loops: CDR1 SGHTA, CDR2 FQGNSA. As DNA, the CDR3 is TGTGCCAGCAGCTTAGCGAGGGACAGCTACGAGCAGTACTTC. This sequence encodes CASSLARDSYEQYF.

The chain couples TRBV9 to TRBJ2-1; TRBD2 aligns across 9 bases. Germline CDR1 and CDR2: SGDLS and YYNGEE. Trimming took 0 bases from V and 0 from J; bases not matched to a gene: 10. CDR3 length: 19 amino acids. This CDR3 reads CASSVGPGGGRASYNEQFF. The CDR3 DNA is TGTGCCAGCAGCGTAGGTCCGGGGGGCGGGAGGGCCTCCTACAATGAGCAGTTCTTC.

The chain uses TRBV25-1 and TRBJ2-2, with 8 bases that match TRBD1. This CDR3 is built from 15 residues. V lost 3 bases to trimming and J lost 6 bases; unmatched junction nucleotides: 6. Germline lookup yields CDR1 MGHDK and CDR2 SYGVNS. The CDR3 nucleotides read TGTGCCAGCAGTGACCCGGGACAGGTCGCCGGGGAGCTGTTTTTT. Translated: CASSDPGQVAGELFF.

This clonotype was counted between two and nine times. The V and J genes are TRBV12-3 or TRBV12-4 and TRBJ1-1; 7 nucleotides align to TRBD1. V shed 6 bases and J 6 bases; nucleotides not matched to a gene: 10. The CDR3 sequence is 14 residues long. This chain's CDR3 is CASSQTGFSAEAFF. For the CDR3, the DNA is TGTGCCAGCAGCCAGACAGGGTTTAGCGCTGAAGCTTTCTTT.

This clonotype was counted between two and nine times. The chain employs TRBV25-1 and TRBJ2-2; TRBD2 agrees at 9 bases. V shed 7 bases and J 4 bases; nucleotides not matched to a gene: 4. The CDR3 extends over 14 amino acids. Per the germline V gene, CDR1 is MGHDK and CDR2 is SYGVNS. This chain's CDR3 is CASTGLAVTGELFF. The CDR3 coding sequence is TGTGCCAGCACGGGACTAGCTGTCACCGGGGAGCTGTTTTTT.